The 20 T cell receptor beta chains given below trace back to one sample, sequenced in a study of cytomegalovirus exposure and HLA in healthy donors. 60 Vbeta and 13 Jbeta primers were used in PCR. TCRdb's table, derived via immunoSEQ multiplex PCR, lists solely in-frame clones and lacks some. Of over 65,000 clones in the sample, around 77% were seen once. The sequencing input was PBMCs. The origin of the receptors is a man over 45 in good health and CMV-seronegative.

This clone was detected once. The rearrangement links TRBV6-1 to TRBJ2-1; 10 bases fit TRBD2. The V and J ends lost 0 bases and 12 bases, in that order; junction bases with no gene match: 2. The CDR3 is 13 residues long. Germline CDR1 and CDR2: MNHNS and SASEGT. This CDR3 reads CASSEAVAGGQFF. CDR3 DNA sequence: TGTGCCAGCAGTGAAGCGGTAGCGGGGGGGCAGTTCTTC.

The V and J genes are TRBV29-1 and TRBJ2-3, with a weak D call TRBD2 (5 bases). The CDR3 is 12 residues long. Trimming shortened V by 7 bases and J by 4 bases, and 12 bases separated the two germline ends. Germline V gives CDR1 SQVTM, CDR2 ANQGSEA. In DNA form, the CDR3 reads TGCAGCGGCGGGCAGGTGGCAGATACGCAGTATTTT. It encodes CSGGQVADTQYF.

V and J are TRBV6-5 and TRBJ1-2; D is unresolved. Trimming took off 2 bases at V and 4 bases at J, with 11 bases between the two ends. Per germline, CDR1 MNHEY and CDR2 SVGAGI. CDR3 length equals 14 residues. The CDR3 DNA is TGTGCCAGCAGTTACGACATCCTATCCTATGGCTACACCTTC. This sequence encodes CASSYDILSYGYTF.

The chain recombines TRBV27 with TRBJ2-1; TRBD1 agrees at 8 bases. CDR3 length equals 15 residues. After removal of 3 bases from V and 3 bases from J, the junction contained 4 bases not matched to a gene. Germline V gene lookup returns CDR1 MNHEY and CDR2 SMNVEV (reference sequence). CDR3 sequence reads: CASSFRDRIYNEQFF. The CDR3 DNA reads as TGTGCCAGCAGTTTCCGGGACAGGATCTACAATGAGCAGTTCTTC.

V and J are TRBV6-5 and TRBJ2-7; tentatively, D is TRBD2 (6 bases). V lost 7 bases and J lost 2, with 12 bases in between. Germline-derived CDR1 and CDR2 are MNHEY and SVGAGI. The CDR3 has 13 residues. DNA of the CDR3: TGTGCCAGCACCCGGGGCGGGGCCTACGAGCAGTACTTC. Its protein product is CASTRGGAYEQYF.

This chain connects TRBV25-1 to TRBJ1-1, with D unresolved. Germline V gives CDR1 MGHDK, CDR2 SYGVNS. This CDR3 region has 14 residues. Deletions cut 5 bases from V and 8 bases from J, with 18 bases between. The CDR3 here is CASSFQTGASEAFF. In nucleotides, the CDR3 is TGTGCCAGCAGTTTCCAGACGGGTGCGTCAGAAGCTTTCTTT.

This rearrangement joins TRBV10-3 to TRBJ1-1; D call uncertain. CDR1 and CDR2 (germline): ENHRY, SYGVKD. The V gene lost 2 bases and the J gene lost 1 base, with 8 bases spanning the gap. CDR3 size: 14 residues. CDR3 sequence (DNA): TGTGCCATCAGTGAGGTCGGAGGGAACACTGAAGCTTTCTTT. Protein: CAISEVGGNTEAFF.

V is TRBV19 and J is TRBJ1-1; TRBD1 matches 7 bases. This CDR3 has 17 residues. V gave up 5 bases and J gave up 4 bases; unmatched junction bases: 16. CDR1 is LNHDA and CDR2 is SQIVND in the germline V gene (reference sequence). CDR3 residues: CASSSGQEGGRGTEAFF. In nucleotides, the CDR3 is TGTGCCAGTAGTTCCGGACAGGAAGGGGGCCGAGGCACTGAAGCTTTCTTT.

The gene calls are TRBV7-8 and TRBJ2-1; 9 bases map to TRBD1. V shed 5 bases, J shed 2 bases, and the junction held 4 bases outside the gene matches. Germline V gene lookup returns CDR1 SGHVS and CDR2 FQNEAQ. This CDR3 spans 15 amino acids. CDR3 loop: CASSAGTGPYNEQFF. CDR3 sequence (DNA): TGTGCCAGCAGCGCAGGGACAGGGCCCTACAATGAGCAGTTCTTC.

The J gene is TRBJ1-3, the V gene TRBV13, with D possibly matching TRBD1 (6 bases). The V gene lost 6 bases and the J gene lost 0 bases, with 15 bases spanning the gap. Germline V gene data show CDR1 as PRHDT and CDR2 as FYEKMQ (reference sequence). This CDR3 spans 16 amino acids. The CDR3 reads CASRFGQLNSGNTIYF. CDR3 nucleotides: TGTGCCAGCAGATTTGGACAGCTTAACTCTGGAAACACCATATATTTT.

The genes are TRBV9 and TRBJ2-6, with D possibly being TRBD1 (6 bases). CDR1 SGDLS and CDR2 YYNGEE come from the germline V gene. The CDR3 totals 15 residues. Trimming removed 4 bases from V and 4 bases from J, with 12 bases in between. The CDR3 coding sequence is TGTGCCAGCAGCCGACAGGATGGAGGGGCCAACGTCCTGACTTTC. Translated, it gives CASSRQDGGANVLTF.

This sequence joins TRBV19 and TRBJ2-7; TRBD1 is a possible D gene (5 bases). The V gene lost 7 bases and the J gene lost 3 bases, with 16 bases spanning the gap. This CDR3 is built from 14 residues. CDR1 and CDR2 from the germline V gene are LNHDA and SQIVND (reference sequence). CDR3 in DNA: TGTGCCAGTAACAAGGGGCGCTTGGACTACGAGCAGTACTTC. It encodes CASNKGRLDYEQYF.

The rearrangement uses TRBV28 and TRBJ1-5, with 7 positions matching TRBD1. Trimming removed 7 bases from V and 6 bases from J; junction bases left unmatched: 6. The CDR3 has 13 amino acids. CDR1 is MDHEN and CDR2 is SYDVKM in the germline V gene. The CDR3 reads CASIQDRAQPQHF. The CDR3 DNA follows: TGTGCCAGCATCCAAGACAGGGCTCAGCCCCAGCATTTT.

The J gene is TRBJ1-6, the V gene TRBV5-1; D not resolved. Germline loops: CDR1 SGHRS, CDR2 YFSETQ. CDR3 size: 16 residues. Trimming removed 4 bases from V and 9 bases from J, with 20 bases in between. This CDR3 is CASSPSSGEMRSPLHF. The CDR3 DNA sequence: TGCGCCAGCAGCCCGTCATCCGGGGAAATGCGTTCACCCCTCCACTTT. Supplemented by reference TRBV5-1 and TRBJ1-6, the full variable domain reads KAGVTQTPRYLIKTRGQQVTLSCSPISGHRSVSWYQQTPGQGLQFLFEYFSETQRNKGNFPGRFSGRQFSNSRSEMNVSTLELGDSALYLCASSPSSGEMRSPLHFGNGTRLTVT.

J is TRBJ2-3 and V is TRBV12-5; 10 bases are shared with TRBD2. Germline V gene lookup returns CDR1 LGHNT and CDR2 FRNRAP. V dropped 7 bases and J dropped 3; count of bases not matched to a gene: 4. The CDR3 has 14 amino acids. Here the CDR3 DNA reads TGTGCTAGTGCCCCGGGACTAGCGACAGATACGCAGTATTTT. Its translation is CASAPGLATDTQYF.

The chain carries TRBV7-9 and TRBJ1-4, with D perhaps matching TRBD1 (6 bases). V was trimmed by 4 bases and J by 2 bases, leaving 11 bases between them. CDR1 is SEHNR, CDR2 FQNEAQ, per germline (reference sequence). The CDR3 loop spans 15 amino acids. The CDR3 nucleotides read TGTGCCAGCAGCTCCAGGGGCTCGACTAATGAAAAACTGTTTTTT. It codes for CASSSRGSTNEKLFF.

The chain uses TRBV5-1 and TRBJ2-2; 10 nucleotides align to TRBD1. Unmatched junction bases numbered 1, after V lost 1 base and J lost 1 base. The germline V gene has CDR1 SGHRS and CDR2 YFSETQ. The CDR3 sequence is 16 residues long. As DNA, the CDR3 is TGCGCCAGCAGCTTGCGGACAGGGGGGAACACCGGGGAGCTGTTTTTT. As protein: CASSLRTGGNTGELFF.

This chain connects TRBV19 to TRBJ1-1; D call uncertain. Trimming took off 2 bases at V and 5 bases at J, with 18 bases between the two ends. CDR1 is LNHDA, CDR2 SQIVND, per germline (reference sequence). The CDR3 is 16 amino acids. The CDR3 DNA reads as TGTGCCAGTAGTATATATGAGGCGGGGAGACGGACTGAAGCTTTCTTT. It is translated as CASSIYEAGRRTEAFF.

CDR3 sequence (DNA): TGTGCCAGCAGCGCGGTCGACAGGGCAAATGAGCAGTTCTTC. Amino acids: CASSAVDRANEQFF. The chain couples TRBV7-3 to TRBJ2-1; 7 nucleotides match TRBD1. The CDR3 loop spans 14 amino acids. CDR1 SGHTA and CDR2 FQGTGA come from the germline V gene. V was clipped by 5 bases and J by 7 bases; unmatched bases: 8. The whole variable domain, filled in from reference TRBV7-3 and TRBJ2-1, reads GAGVSQTPSNKVTEKGKYVELRCDPISGHTALYWYRQSLGQGPEFLIYFQGTGAADDSGLPNDRFFAVRPEGSVSTLKIQRTERGDSAVYLCASSAVDRANEQFFGPGTRLTVL.

The rearrangement uses TRBV11-3 and TRBJ1-2; no reliable D call. Trimming took off 3 bases at V and 8 bases at J, with 10 bases between the two ends. This CDR3 comprises 12 residues. From germline, CDR1 is SGHNT and CDR2 YENEEA. The CDR3 DNA follows: TGTGCCAGCAGCTTTGGGGAGGGAGGCTACACCTTC. The encoded protein is CASSFGEGGYTF.